The source of this TCR beta chain is a study of blood T cell repertoires in COVID-19. CDR1 SNHLY and CDR2 FYNNEI come from the germline V gene. Trimming removed 5 bases from V and 8 bases from J, with 15 bases in between. The CDR3 runs to 13 residues. Libraries were prepared by immunoSEQ multiplex PCR; TCRdb keeps only in-frame clonotypes and omits some of them. The repertoire has more than 90,000 clones, about 87% of them found once; the top ten carry 11%. A single count supports this clone. This rearrangement joins TRBV2 to TRBJ1-1; D perhaps matches TRBD1 (6 bases). The receptor's source is a woman aged 25 to 39 with acute or convalescent COVID-19. Sequencing was performed on peripheral blood. The CDR3 bases are TGTGCCAGCAGTACCCAGACAGGCTCGGAAGCTTTCTTT. It translates to CASSTQTGSEAFF.